A selection of T cell receptor beta chains follows, all from one sample in a study of blood T cell repertoires in COVID-19. TCRdb's table, derived via immunoSEQ multiplex PCR, lists solely in-frame clones and lacks some. The sample shows about 480,000 clones, about 89% of them seen only once. Sequenced material: peripheral blood. All receptors derive from a woman between 50 and 59 years old with COVID-19, enrolled during active disease. Each CDR3 is given with its conserved first and last residue. A D gene is named only where the DNA matches it firmly. Size values are once, few and many counts, or a class for expanded clones, and some rows have none.

J: TRBJ2-5; D: TRBD2; V: TRBV11-2; length: 15; size: -; CDR3: CASSLGAGGAETQYF; DNA: TGTGCCAGCAGCTTAGGAGCGGGGGGCGCAGAGACCCAGTACTTC
J: TRBJ2-1; D: TRBD1; V: TRBV7-9; length: 14; size: once; CDR3: CASRHDRDYNEQFF; DNA: TGTGCCAGCAGACACGACAGGGACTACAATGAGCAGTTCTTC
J: TRBJ1-3; D: -; V: TRBV10-3; length: 16; size: once; CDR3: CAISDPRQSTGNTIYF; DNA: TGTGCCATCAGTGACCCTCGACAGTCGACTGGAAACACCATATATTTT
J: TRBJ1-4; D: -; V: TRBV27; length: 15; size: -; CDR3: CASSLGGQLNEKLFF; DNA: TGTGCCAGCAGCTTAGGAGGACAGCTTAATGAAAAACTGTTTTTT
J: TRBJ2-1; D: -; V: TRBV29-1; length: 14; size: -; CDR3: CSVGLSGEAGEQFF; DNA: TGCAGCGTTGGTCTTAGCGGAGAAGCAGGGGAGCAGTTCTTC
J: TRBJ1-4; D: -; V: TRBV28; length: 12; size: -; CDR3: CASSLRGEKLFF; DNA: TGTGCCAGCAGTCTGAGGGGGGAAAAACTGTTTTTT
J: TRBJ1-1; D: -; V: TRBV30; length: 15; size: -; CDR3: CAWISGRQGYTEAFF; DNA: TGTGCCTGGATATCCGGGAGGCAGGGGTACACTGAAGCTTTCTTT
J: TRBJ2-2; D: -; V: TRBV7-2; length: 15; size: -; CDR3: CASSLHAGDTGELFF; DNA: TGTGCCAGCAGCTTACACGCAGGGGACACCGGGGAGCTGTTTTTT
J: TRBJ2-5; D: -; V: TRBV5-1; length: 15; size: -; CDR3: CASSFGRGVQETQYF; DNA: TGCGCCAGCAGCTTCGGCAGGGGGGTCCAAGAGACCCAGTACTTC
J: TRBJ1-1; D: TRBD1; V: TRBV9; length: 13; size: -; CDR3: CASSVETGTEAFF; DNA: TGTGCCAGCAGCGTAGAGACAGGGACTGAAGCTTTCTTT
J: TRBJ2-1; D: TRBD2; V: TRBV3-1/TRBV3-2; length: 17; size: -; CDR3: CASSQDRLAGRYNEQFF; DNA: TGTGCCAGCAGCCAAGATAGACTAGCGGGGAGATACAATGAGCAGTTCTTC
J: TRBJ2-1; D: -; V: TRBV12-1; length: 14; size: -; CDR3: CASSPGPQAYEQFF; DNA: TGTGCCAGCAGCCCCGGTCCCCAGGCCTATGAGCAGTTCTTC
J: TRBJ1-1; D: TRBD1; V: TRBV7-9; length: 14; size: -; CDR3: CASSPRQGDTEAFF; DNA: TGTGCCAGCAGCCCTAGACAGGGAGACACTGAAGCTTTCTTT
J: TRBJ1-6; D: -; V: TRBV6-5; length: 15; size: -; CDR3: CASSYSMAVDSPLHF; DNA: TGTGCCAGCAGTTACTCGATGGCGGTGGATTCACCCCTCCACTTT
J: TRBJ1-2; D: TRBD1; V: TRBV2; length: 14; size: -; CDR3: CASSVRQGAHGYTF; DNA: TGTGCCAGCAGTGTCCGACAGGGGGCACATGGCTACACCTTC
J: TRBJ2-6; D: -; V: TRBV7-9; length: 18; size: -; CDR3: CASSLAIIEGAGANVLTF; DNA: TGTGCCAGCAGCTTAGCAATAATCGAGGGGGCTGGGGCCAACGTCCTGACTTTC
J: TRBJ2-7; D: TRBD1; V: TRBV10-1; length: 14; size: -; CDR3: CASSESAGGDEQYF; DNA: TGCGCCAGCAGTGAGTCGGCAGGGGGAGACGAGCAGTACTTC
J: TRBJ1-2; D: -; V: TRBV7-2; length: 14; size: -; CDR3: CASSPITGLLGYTF; DNA: TGTGCCAGCAGCCCAATCACAGGGCTTCTTGGCTACACCTTC
J: TRBJ1-2; D: -; V: TRBV12-3/TRBV12-4; length: 12; size: -; CDR3: CASSLPPGGYTF; DNA: TGTGCCAGCAGTTTACCTCCAGGGGGCTACACCTTC
J: TRBJ1-1; D: -; V: TRBV7-8; length: 14; size: -; CDR3: CASSPHVANTEAFF; DNA: TGTGCCAGCAGCCCACATGTCGCGAACACTGAAGCTTTCTTT
J: TRBJ2-6; D: -; V: TRBV5-1; length: 17; size: -; CDR3: CASSFRTVYSGANVLTF; DNA: TGCGCCAGCAGCTTCAGGACAGTTTACTCTGGGGCCAACGTCCTGACTTTC
J: TRBJ2-4; D: -; V: TRBV9; length: 14; size: -; CDR3: CASSVQGHENIQYF; DNA: TGTGCCAGCAGCGTACAGGGACACGAAAACATTCAGTACTTC
J: TRBJ1-6; D: TRBD1; V: TRBV5-1; length: 15; size: -; CDR3: CASSRTGGRNSPLHF; DNA: TGCGCCAGCAGCAGAACAGGGGGCCGGAATTCACCCCTCCACTTT
J: TRBJ1-1; D: -; V: TRBV12-3/TRBV12-4; length: 13; size: -; CDR3: CASSFGGEGEAFF; DNA: TGTGCCAGCAGTTTCGGAGGGGAAGGTGAAGCTTTCTTT
J: TRBJ1-1; D: TRBD1; V: TRBV19; length: 14; size: -; CDR3: CASSEGQEGAEAFF; DNA: TGTGCCAGTAGTGAGGGACAGGAGGGCGCTGAAGCTTTCTTT
J: TRBJ2-3; D: -; V: TRBV11-2; length: 13; size: -; CDR3: CASSLQGTDTQYF; DNA: TGTGCCAGCAGCCTCCAGGGCACAGATACGCAGTATTTT
J: TRBJ2-2; D: -; V: TRBV10-2; length: 15; size: -; CDR3: CASGTGEADTGELFF; DNA: TGCGCCAGCGGTACTGGAGAGGCGGACACCGGGGAGCTGTTTTTT
J: TRBJ2-7; D: TRBD1; V: TRBV5-6; length: 13; size: -; CDR3: CATSRTGDSEQYF; DNA: TGTGCCACCTCGAGGACAGGGGACTCCGAGCAGTACTTC
J: TRBJ1-1; D: -; V: TRBV2; length: 13; size: -; CDR3: CASSYSVNTEAFF; DNA: TGTGCCAGCAGTTATAGCGTGAACACTGAAGCTTTCTTT
J: TRBJ1-2; D: -; V: TRBV7-9; length: 14; size: once; CDR3: CASSLEGRRYGYTF; DNA: TGTGCCAGCAGCTTAGAGGGGCGGAGATATGGCTACACCTTC
J: TRBJ1-3; D: -; V: TRBV19; length: 15; size: -; CDR3: CASREGSYSGNTIYF; DNA: TGTGCCAGTAGGGAGGGATCCTACTCTGGAAACACCATATATTTT
J: TRBJ1-1; D: -; V: TRBV5-4; length: 14; size: -; CDR3: CASSLAGGATEAFF; DNA: TGTGCCAGCAGCTTGGCCGGGGGAGCGACTGAAGCTTTCTTT
J: TRBJ1-1; D: -; V: TRBV20-1; length: 15; size: -; CDR3: CSASRGMERNTEAFF; DNA: TGCAGTGCTAGTAGGGGCATGGAGCGGAACACTGAAGCTTTCTTT
J: TRBJ1-2; D: TRBD1; V: TRBV6-1; length: 19; size: -; CDR3: CASSESRKDRGTFNYGYTF; DNA: TGTGCCAGCAGTGAATCCCGCAAGGACAGGGGGACCTTTAACTATGGCTACACCTTC
J: TRBJ1-2; D: -; V: TRBV5-8; length: 15; size: -; CDR3: CASSPTASTENGYTF; DNA: TGTGCCAGCAGCCCGACAGCATCCACCGAAAATGGCTACACCTTC
J: TRBJ2-6; D: -; V: TRBV12-5; length: 16; size: once; CDR3: CASGSFTASGANVLTF; DNA: TGTGCTAGTGGTTCATTCACAGCCTCTGGGGCCAACGTCCTGACTTTC
J: TRBJ1-1; D: TRBD1; V: TRBV3-1/TRBV3-2; length: 16; size: -; CDR3: CASSQGGTGMNTEAFF; DNA: TGTGCCAGCAGCCAAGGGGGGACAGGGATGAACACTGAAGCTTTCTTT
J: TRBJ1-2; D: -; V: TRBV7-2; length: 15; size: -; CDR3: CASSLIPGGANGYTF; DNA: TGTGCCAGCAGCTTAATCCCGGGGGGGGCCAATGGCTACACCTTC
J: TRBJ1-2; D: TRBD1; V: TRBV19; length: 16; size: -; CDR3: CASSVGPLTGEEGYTF; DNA: TGTGCCAGTAGCGTTGGGCCTCTGACAGGGGAGGAGGGCTACACCTTC
J: TRBJ2-1; D: -; V: TRBV11-2; length: 12; size: -; CDR3: CATQGGLNEQFF; DNA: TGTGCCACCCAGGGGGGCCTCAATGAGCAGTTCTTC
J: TRBJ2-7; D: -; V: TRBV10-3; length: 13; size: -; CDR3: CAIQQGVSYEQYF; DNA: TGTGCCATCCAACAGGGTGTCTCCTACGAGCAGTACTTC
J: TRBJ2-1; D: TRBD1; V: TRBV5-4; length: 16; size: -; CDR3: CASSSPRDRSSNEQFF; DNA: TGTGCCAGCAGCTCGCCCCGGGACAGGAGCTCTAATGAGCAGTTCTTC
J: TRBJ2-7; D: -; V: TRBV6-5; length: 15; size: -; CDR3: CASSRDTFLIYEQYF; DNA: TGTGCCAGCAGTCGGGACACATTTCTCATATACGAGCAGTACTTC
J: TRBJ1-1; D: -; V: TRBV18; length: 15; size: -; CDR3: CASSEQLGTNTEAFF; DNA: TGTGCCAGCTCGGAACAACTCGGGACTAACACTGAAGCTTTCTTT
J: TRBJ1-2; D: -; V: TRBV7-3; length: 13; size: -; CDR3: CASSPDRNYGYTF; DNA: TGTGCCAGCAGCCCCGACAGGAACTATGGCTACACCTTC